The 9 T cell receptor beta chains listed next were all sequenced from one sample in a study of cytotoxic CD8 clonotypes in ibrutinib-treated CLL. The repertoire was sequenced with immunoSEQ multiplex PCR; TCRdb's copy has only in-frame clones and lacks some. Here the sample spans 200,000 to 250,000 clones, 70% being singletons. The sequenced sample was PBMCs, obtained after 24 months of ibrutinib treatment. The receptor source for this set is a human donor with chronic lymphocytic leukemia.

A word on this clone: The same CDR3 can be traced to other DNA sequences in this sample. The CDR3 nucleotides are TGTGCCACCAGCAGAGATCGCGGTAGCTCCTACGAGCAGTACTTC. This codes for CATSRDRGSSYEQYF. The chain combines TRBV15 with TRBJ2-7; no definite D call. Trimming stripped 0 bases from V and 0 bases from J, with 9 bases between. The CDR3 spans 15 residues. Germline CDR1 LNHNV, CDR2 YYDKDF (reference sequence). Full variable domain (outside the CDR3, taken from reference TRBV15 and TRBJ2-7): DAMVIQNPRYQVTQFGKPVTLSCSQTLNHNVMYWYQQKSSQAPKLLFHYYDKDFNNEADTPDNFQSRRPNTSFCFLDIRSPGLGDTAMYLCATSRDRGSSYEQYFGPGTRLTVT.

This clone was seen a handful of times. The chain has TRBV7-9 and TRBJ1-5; D is undetermined. Germline-derived CDR1 and CDR2 are SEHNR and FQNEAQ (reference sequence). With 2 bases removed from V and 6 bases from J, the gap between germline ends came to 5 bases. The CDR3 runs 12 residues. The CDR3 DNA is TGTGCCAGCAGCTTAAATGGTCAGCCCCAGCATTTT. Amino acid sequence: CASSLNGQPQHF. The full variable domain, its missing parts supplied by reference TRBV7-9 and TRBJ1-5, is DTGVSQNPRHKITKRGQNVTFRCDPISEHNRLYWYRQTLGQGPEFLTYFQNEAQLEKSRLLSDRFSAERPKGSFSTLEIQRTEQGDSAMYLCASSLNGQPQHFGDGTRLSIL.

The genes are TRBV28 and TRBJ2-3, with a weak D call TRBD2 (5 bases). The CDR3 has 16 amino acids. In germline, CDR1 is MDHEN, CDR2 SYDVKM. Between the trimmed V and J ends, which lost 3 bases and 1 base, there was a span of 14 bases. CDR3 loop: CASSFLALGGTDTQYF. DNA for the CDR3: TGTGCCAGCAGTTTCCTGGCTCTCGGGGGCACAGATACGCAGTATTTT. Drawing the rest from reference TRBV28 and TRBJ2-3, the complete variable domain is DVKVTQSSRYLVKRTGEKVFLECVQDMDHENMFWYRQDPGLGLRLIYFSYDVKMKEKGDIPEGYSVSREKKERFSLILESASTNQTSMYLCASSFLALGGTDTQYFGPGTRLTVL.

Only one count was recorded for this clone. The rearrangement links TRBV11-3 to TRBJ2-5; D unclear. With 5 bases removed from V and 0 bases from J, the gap between germline ends came to 19 bases. This CDR3 is built from 17 residues. The germline V gene encodes CDR1 SGHNT and CDR2 YENEEA. CDR3 region: CASSPGGQTPYQETQYF. CDR3 DNA sequence: TGTGCCAGCAGCCCCGGTGGGCAGACTCCTTACCAAGAGACCCAGTACTTC.

This clone was found a few times. The chain has TRBV4-3 and TRBJ1-4, with a possible D match to TRBD1 (6 bases). CDR1 and CDR2 from the germline V gene are LGHNA and YSLEER. There are 13 residues in the CDR3. V was shortened by 3 bases and J by 13 bases, with 15 bases between the two germline ends. The DNA for the CDR3 is TGCGCCAGCAGCCAGACCGGGACAACCGGACTGTTTTTT. Translated: CASSQTGTTGLFF.

This sequence joins TRBV19 and TRBJ2-3; 11 positions match TRBD2. Germline assignment: CDR1 LNHDA and CDR2 SQIVND (reference sequence). Trimming removed 5 bases from V and 2 bases from J; junction bases left unmatched: 9. CDR3 size: 17 residues. The DNA of the CDR3 is TGTGCCAGTAGTTCCTCCCTGACTAGCGGGAACACAGATACGCAGTATTTT. Translation gives CASSSSLTSGNTDTQYF. The complete variable domain, with remaining parts taken from reference TRBV19 and TRBJ2-3, reads DGGITQSPKYLFRKEGQNVTLSCEQNLNHDAMYWYRQDPGQGLRLIYYSQIVNDFQKGDIAEGYSVSREKKESFPLTVTSAQKNPTAFYLCASSSSLTSGNTDTQYFGPGTRLTVL.

This clone is a singleton in its sample. V and J are TRBV10-1 and TRBJ1-1; 7 bases match TRBD1. V shed 8 bases and J 7 bases; nucleotides not matched to a gene: 7. CDR3 size: 12 residues. The germline V gene has CDR1 WNHNN and CDR2 SYGVQD (reference sequence). CDR3 loop: CASSGQGGEAFF. The CDR3 DNA sequence: TGCGCCAGCTCCGGCCAGGGGGGTGAAGCTTTCTTT.

The chain is built from TRBV9 and TRBJ2-5, with 8 bases that match TRBD2. Per the germline V gene, CDR1 is SGDLS and CDR2 is YYNGEE. The CDR3 has 14 residues. The J segment lost 2 bases and the V segment lost 2 bases, leaving 2 bases of the junction unmatched. The CDR3 nucleotides read TGTGCCAGCAGCGTGACTAGCGCACAAGAGACCCAGTACTTC. It encodes CASSVTSAQETQYF.

The rearrangement joins TRBV28 to TRBJ1-1; perhaps TRBD1 as D (6 bases). V was trimmed by 6 bases and J by 6 bases, leaving 23 bases between them. Looked up from germline, CDR1 is MDHEN and CDR2 is SYDVKM. This CDR3 comprises 16 residues. CDR3 sequence: CASSLPINTGTPEAFF. For the CDR3, the DNA is TGTGCCAGCAGCCTCCCCATTAATACAGGGACCCCTGAAGCTTTCTTT.